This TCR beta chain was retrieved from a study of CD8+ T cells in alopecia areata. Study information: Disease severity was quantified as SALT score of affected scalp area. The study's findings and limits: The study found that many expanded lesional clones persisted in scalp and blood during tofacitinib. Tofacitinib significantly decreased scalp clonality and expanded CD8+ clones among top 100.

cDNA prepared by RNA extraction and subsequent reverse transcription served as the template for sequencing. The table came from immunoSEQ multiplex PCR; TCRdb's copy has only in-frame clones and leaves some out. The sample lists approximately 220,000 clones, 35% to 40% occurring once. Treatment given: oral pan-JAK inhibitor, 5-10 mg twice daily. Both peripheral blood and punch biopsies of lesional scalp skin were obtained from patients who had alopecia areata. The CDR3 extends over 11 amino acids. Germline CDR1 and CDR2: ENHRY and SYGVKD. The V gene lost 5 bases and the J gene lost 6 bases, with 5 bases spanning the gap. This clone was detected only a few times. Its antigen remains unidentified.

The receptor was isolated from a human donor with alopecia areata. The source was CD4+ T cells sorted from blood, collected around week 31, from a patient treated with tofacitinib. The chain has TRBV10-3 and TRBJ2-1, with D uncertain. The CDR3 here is CAISLANEQFF. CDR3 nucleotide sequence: TGTGCCATCAGTCTCGCCAATGAGCAGTTCTTC.